One sample yielded the 23 T cell receptor beta chains listed below, sequenced in a study of shared clonotypes between healthy human individuals (dated by TCRdb to 2018 to 2021). Library method: the immunoSEQ multiplex PCR assay. Imported from immuneACCESS, the table was reduced by TCRdb to in-frame sequences with V and J called. These copies leave out some clones; in studies compared against another copy, an unresolved V gene accounts for under half, and the cause of the remainder is not known. For this sample the table gives about 1 million clones, of which around 75% were detected only once. The top ten clones comprise approximately 1.5% of the sample. The sample comprised memory CD4+ T cells sorted from blood. The cell subset or site label on this specimen signifies: CD45RA-negative fraction. The receptors were sampled from a man aged 18 to 30 in good health.

The chain is built from TRBV7-2 and TRBJ2-7; TRBD1 aligns across 7 bases. The V gene end was trimmed by 0 bases and the J gene end by 2 bases; junction bases not matched to a gene: 4. The CDR3 has 15 residues. The germline V gene has CDR1 SGHTA and CDR2 FQGNSA. The CDR3 region has the DNA TGTGCCAGCAGCTTAGCGGCAGGGGGAACCTACGAGCAGTACTTC. The encoded protein is CASSLAAGGTYEQYF.

A single count supports this clone. This sequence joins TRBV21-1 and TRBJ2-6; the D call in the table, TRBD1, was not verified against the DNA. TRBV21-1 is deemed a pseudogene. The CDR3 is made up of 18 amino acids. The CDR3 spells CASSKTSDRDAGANVLTF. The CDR3 DNA is TGTGCCAGCAGCAAAACGTCGGACAGGGACGCTGGGGCCAACGTCCTGACTTTC.

This clone was detected once. The chain uses TRBV2 and TRBJ2-1, with TRBD2 matching over 8 bases. CDR3 length: 15 amino acids. With V trimmed by 2 bases and J by 9 bases, 9 bases remained unmatched. CDR1 and CDR2 from the germline V gene are SNHLY and FYNNEI. This CDR3 is CASSEKGLVSGEQFF. The CDR3 DNA follows: TGTGCCAGCAGTGAAAAGGGACTAGTCAGTGGTGAGCAGTTCTTC.

This clone has a handful of counts. This sequence joins TRBV11-2 and TRBJ2-1; 10 bases align to TRBD2. The CDR3 loop spans 18 amino acids. J lost 7 bases, V lost 2 bases, and 14 bases had no gene match. CDR1 is SGHAT and CDR2 is FQNNGV in the germline V gene. This CDR3 is CASSLRVLAGAGRNEQFF. CDR3 coding DNA: TGTGCCAGCAGCTTAAGGGTTCTAGCGGGAGCAGGTCGGAATGAGCAGTTCTTC.

The chain couples TRBV5-4 to TRBJ2-5; TRBD2 matches at 9 bases. The CDR3 totals 16 residues. V lost 5 bases to trimming and J lost 3 bases; unmatched junction nucleotides: 11. CDR1 and CDR2 from the germline V gene are SGHNT and YYREEE (reference sequence). Here the CDR3 reads CASRHDTASGEETQYF. The CDR3 nucleotides read TGTGCCAGCAGACACGATACGGCTAGCGGGGAAGAGACCCAGTACTTC. The full variable domain, its missing parts supplied by reference TRBV5-4 and TRBJ2-5, is ETGVTQSPTHLIKTRGQQVTLRCSSQSGHNTVSWYQQALGQGPQFIFQYYREEENGRGNFPPRFSGLQFPNYSSELNVNALELDDSALYLCASRHDTASGEETQYFGPGTRLLVL.

The CDR3 bases are TGTGCCAGCAGTTTACGGGAAAATTCACCCCTCCACTTT. This codes for CASSLRENSPLHF. This rearrangement joins TRBV28 to TRBJ1-6; D uncertain. The germline V gene encodes CDR1 MDHEN and CDR2 SYDVKM. V gave up 2 bases and J gave up 7 bases, with 6 bases separating them. The CDR3 has 13 residues.

J is TRBJ1-1 and V is TRBV18; D not certain. V was clipped by 3 bases and J by 0 bases, with 8 bases between them. Germline CDR1 KGHSH, CDR2 LQKENI. This CDR3 region has 14 residues. The CDR3 loop is CASSPPSMNTEAFF. The DNA for the CDR3 is TGTGCCAGCTCACCCCCCAGCATGAACACTGAAGCTTTCTTT.

The rearrangement joins TRBV18 to TRBJ2-7, with 8 bases fitting TRBD1. V dropped 2 bases and J dropped 2; count of bases not matched to a gene: 11. The V gene's germline CDR1 is KGHSH and CDR2 LQKENI. The CDR3 has 17 residues. The chain's CDR3 is CASSPFYSGGETYEQYF. In DNA, the CDR3 is TGTGCCAGCTCACCATTCTATTCAGGGGGCGAAACCTACGAGCAGTACTTC. Variable domain in full (rest from reference TRBV18 and TRBJ2-7): NAGVMQNPRHLVRRRGQEARLRCSPMKGHSHVYWYRQLPEEGLKFMVYLQKENIIDESGMPKERFSAEFPKEGPSILRIQQVVRGDSAAYFCASSPFYSGGETYEQYFGPGTRLTVT.

The chain employs TRBV5-1 and TRBJ2-3; TRBD1 aligns across 9 bases. Germline lookup yields CDR1 SGHRS and CDR2 YFSETQ. The CDR3 runs to 16 residues. Trimming cost V 0 bases and J 1 base; bases outside gene matches: 3. DNA for the CDR3: TGCGCCAGCAGCTTGGAACAGGGGGCGGGCACAGATACGCAGTATTTT. Protein sequence: CASSLEQGAGTDTQYF.

This chain links TRBV7-2 with TRBJ2-7; a possible D gene is TRBD2 (5 bases). This CDR3 is built from 14 residues. V lost 6 bases to trimming and J lost 7 bases, with 19 bases between them. The germline V gene has CDR1 SGHTA and CDR2 FQGNSA. The DNA of the CDR3 is TGTGCCAGCAGGGCCGAGGGCCGGTCTCGGGAGCAGTACTTC. It yields the protein CASRAEGRSREQYF.

DNA for the CDR3: TGTGCCAGCAGTGAACAGACCAACACTGAAGCTTTCTTT. Amino acid sequence: CASSEQTNTEAFF. The genes are TRBV6-4 and TRBJ1-1; D remains ambiguous. V was clipped by 3 bases and J by 2 bases, with 7 bases between them. This CDR3 spans 13 amino acids. The germline CDR1 and CDR2 sequences are MRHNA and SNTAGT.

V usage is TRBV2 and J usage is TRBJ2-3; 8 nucleotides agree with TRBD2. The germline V gene has CDR1 SNHLY and CDR2 FYNNEI. The CDR3 is 15 amino acids. With 4 bases clipped from V and 4 bases from J, the junction kept 7 bases outside the gene matches. CDR3 amino acids: CASSGGREVADTQYF. In nucleotides, the CDR3 is TGTGCCAGCAGTGGGGGGCGGGAGGTAGCAGATACGCAGTATTTT.

The rearrangement joins TRBV2 to TRBJ2-4; D ambiguous. CDR1 SNHLY and CDR2 FYNNEI come from the germline V gene. The CDR3 consists of 15 residues. V was pared by 3 bases and J by 0 bases, with 9 bases between. CDR3 in DNA: TGTGCCAGCAGTGAGGATTTGGCAGCCAAAAACATTCAGTACTTC. Translation: CASSEDLAAKNIQYF. The whole variable domain, remainder taken from reference TRBV2 and TRBJ2-4, is EPEVTQTPSHQVTQMGQEVILRCVPISNHLYFYWYRQILGQKVEFLVSFYNNEISEKSEIFDDQFSVERPDGSNFTLKIRSTKLEDSAMYFCASSEDLAAKNIQYFGAGTRLSVL.

The chain uses TRBV28 and TRBJ2-5; D might be TRBD1 (5 bases). Judging by the DNA end, TRBJ2-7 fits better; the J call may be wrong. The CDR3 totals 13 residues. Germline CDR1 reads MDHEN; CDR2 reads SYDVKM. CDR3 in DNA: TGTGCCAGCAGTTCCCAGGGTTCCTACGAGCAGTACTTC. It translates to CASSSQGSYEQYF.

The genes are TRBV2 and TRBJ1-2; possible D gene TRBD1, 5 bases. CDR3 size: 13 residues. V dropped 6 bases and J dropped 8 bases, with 16 bases sitting between them. Looked up from germline, CDR1 is SNHLY and CDR2 is FYNNEI. CDR3 sequence reads: CASRILGRGGYTF. The CDR3 nucleotides are TGTGCCAGCAGGATCCTGGGACGCGGCGGCTACACCTTC.

As to this clone: Other DNA sequences in the same sample also yield this CDR3. V is TRBV9 and J is TRBJ1-1, with 7 nucleotides matching TRBD1. Germline-derived CDR1 and CDR2 are SGDLS and YYNGEE. The CDR3 consists of 15 residues. V lost 0 bases to trimming and J lost 1 base; unmatched junction nucleotides: 3. This CDR3 is CASSVVGQSNTEAFF. The CDR3 bases are TGTGCCAGCAGCGTAGTGGGACAGTCGAACACTGAAGCTTTCTTT.

J is TRBJ1-2 and V is TRBV18; the D gene is possibly TRBD1 (5 bases). V was pared by 0 bases and J by 5 bases, with 13 bases between. Germline CDR1 reads KGHSH; CDR2 reads LQKENI. The CDR3 contains 15 residues. This CDR3 is CASSPPEGFSYGYTF. The DNA of the CDR3 is TGTGCCAGCTCACCACCCGAGGGGTTTTCGTATGGCTACACCTTC.

The chain joins TRBV18 to TRBJ1-5; no firm D call. There are 17 residues in the CDR3. Germline-derived CDR1 and CDR2 are KGHSH and LQKENI. With 3 bases removed from V and 0 bases from J, the gap between germline ends came to 15 bases. The CDR3 loop reads CASSPQGAGLSNQPQHF. In DNA form, the CDR3 reads TGTGCCAGCTCACCCCAAGGCGCAGGACTTAGCAATCAGCCCCAGCATTTT.

This rearrangement joins TRBV19 to TRBJ2-6, with D possibly matching TRBD2 (6 bases). Germline-derived CDR1 and CDR2 are LNHDA and SQIVND (reference sequence). The CDR3 runs to 15 residues. V lost 4 bases, J lost 0 bases, and 7 bases lay in between. CDR3 amino acids: CASSRRDSGANVLTF. The CDR3 DNA reads TGTGCCAGTAGTAGGAGGGACTCTGGGGCCAACGTCCTGACTTTC.

The rearrangement uses TRBV4-1 and TRBJ2-7; no reliable D call. V lost 1 base, J lost 0 bases, and 7 bases lay in between. The V gene's germline CDR1 is MGHRA and CDR2 YSYEKL. CDR3 length equals 14 residues. CDR3: CASSQASYSYEQYF. For the CDR3, the DNA is TGCGCCAGCAGCCAAGCGTCCTACTCCTACGAGCAGTACTTC.

This clone has just a few counts. This chain links TRBV5-1 with TRBJ2-5; D is uncertain. This CDR3 region has 13 residues. Germline CDR1 is SGHRS and CDR2 is YFSETQ. Trimming took off 5 bases at V and 5 bases at J, with 13 bases between the two ends. The CDR3 DNA follows: TGCGCCAGCAGTGAACAGTGGTTGGAGACCCAGTACTTC. Amino acid sequence: CASSEQWLETQYF.

This clone was recorded a few times. A much bigger clone sits one base away, suggesting this may be a read error. Distinct nucleotide sequences in the sample also encode this CDR3. This chain links TRBV7-2 with TRBJ2-3, with D hard to call. V lost 3 bases to trimming and J lost 5 bases, with 3 bases between them. Germline V gives CDR1 SGHTA, CDR2 FQGNSA. CDR3 length equals 11 residues. CDR3 amino acids: CASSFKDTQYF. The DNA for the CDR3 is TGTGCCAGCAGCTTTAAAGATACGCAGTATTTT.

About this clone: Other DNA sequences in the sample encode the same CDR3. The chain is built from TRBV2 and TRBJ2-7; the D is unclear. Germline-derived CDR1 and CDR2 are SNHLY and FYNNEI. This CDR3 has 12 amino acids. Trimming removed 3 bases from V and 2 bases from J, with 5 bases in between. The chain's CDR3 is CASSEATYEQYF. CDR3 nucleotide sequence: TGTGCCAGCAGTGAGGCAACCTACGAGCAGTACTTC.